The entry below gives a single T cell receptor beta chain sequence along with its context. Its antigen remains unidentified. TCRdb redid the calling of the 5' RACE reads with MiXCR, one entry per CDR3 protein. The table has hundreds of thousands of distinct CDR3 sequences, 24% seen once. The data belong to a study of identical twins. Notes on the study in general: High-abundance cord blood beta clonotypes had fewer insertions; memory repertoires showed none.

Healthy Caucasians were all of the donors. The sample also formed part of further work on T cells expressing NK-cell markers. That report notes: Each of several donors carried dominant NKG2C+ clonotypes accounting for about 1.0-7.0% of CD8+ T cells. The study found these clonotypes also leading the CD3+CD56-NKG2C+ fraction in a few donors.

Sequenced material: CD4+ T cells sorted from blood. This sequence originates from a woman between 18 and 29 years old in good health.

CDR3 region: CSAEGQGNNEQFF. The CDR3 region has the DNA TGCAGTGCTGAAGGACAGGGAAACAATGAGCAGTTCTTC. The chain joins TRBV20-1 to TRBJ2-1, with 8 nucleotides matching TRBD1. V was pared by 5 bases and J by 5 bases, with 5 bases of the junction left unmatched. From germline, CDR1 is DFQATT and CDR2 SNEGSKA (reference sequence). CDR3 size: 13 residues.